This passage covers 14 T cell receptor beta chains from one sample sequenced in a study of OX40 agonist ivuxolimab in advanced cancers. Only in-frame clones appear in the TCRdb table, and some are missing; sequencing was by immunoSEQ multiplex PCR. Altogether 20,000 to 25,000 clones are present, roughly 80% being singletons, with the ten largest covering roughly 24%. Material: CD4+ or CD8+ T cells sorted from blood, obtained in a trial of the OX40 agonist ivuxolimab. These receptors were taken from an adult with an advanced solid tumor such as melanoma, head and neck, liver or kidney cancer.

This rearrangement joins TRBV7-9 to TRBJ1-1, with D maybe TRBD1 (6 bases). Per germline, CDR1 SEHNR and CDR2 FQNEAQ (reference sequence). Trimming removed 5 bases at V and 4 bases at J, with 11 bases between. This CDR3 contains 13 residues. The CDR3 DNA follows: TGTGCCAGCAGCCTGCAGGGGAGCACTGAAGCTTTCTTT. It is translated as CASSLQGSTEAFF.

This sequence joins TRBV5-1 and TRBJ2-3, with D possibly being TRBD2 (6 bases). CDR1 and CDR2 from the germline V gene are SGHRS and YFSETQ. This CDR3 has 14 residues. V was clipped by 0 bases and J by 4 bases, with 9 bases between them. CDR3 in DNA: TGCGCCAGCAGCTTGGGTGGCGGGGCAGATACGCAGTATTTT. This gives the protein CASSLGGGADTQYF.

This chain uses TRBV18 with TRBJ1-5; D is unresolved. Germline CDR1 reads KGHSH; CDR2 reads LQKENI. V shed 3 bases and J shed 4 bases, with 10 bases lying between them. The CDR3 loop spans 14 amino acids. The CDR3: CASSPAGRNQPQHF. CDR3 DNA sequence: TGTGCCAGCTCACCTGCGGGGAGGAATCAGCCCCAGCATTTT.

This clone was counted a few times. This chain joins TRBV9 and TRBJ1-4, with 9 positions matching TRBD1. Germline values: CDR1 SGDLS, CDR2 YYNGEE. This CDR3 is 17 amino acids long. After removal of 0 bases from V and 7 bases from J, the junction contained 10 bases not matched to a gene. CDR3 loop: CASSVDGGGTGSEKLFF. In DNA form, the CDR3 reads TGTGCCAGCAGCGTAGATGGCGGAGGGACAGGGAGTGAAAAACTGTTTTTT.

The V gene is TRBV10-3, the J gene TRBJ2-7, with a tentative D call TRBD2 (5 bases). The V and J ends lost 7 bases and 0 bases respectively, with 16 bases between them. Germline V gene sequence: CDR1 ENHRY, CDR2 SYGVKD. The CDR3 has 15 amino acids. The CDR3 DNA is TGTGCCATCACCCGGACGGAGACTATCTCCTACGAGCAGTACTTC. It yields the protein CAITRTETISYEQYF.

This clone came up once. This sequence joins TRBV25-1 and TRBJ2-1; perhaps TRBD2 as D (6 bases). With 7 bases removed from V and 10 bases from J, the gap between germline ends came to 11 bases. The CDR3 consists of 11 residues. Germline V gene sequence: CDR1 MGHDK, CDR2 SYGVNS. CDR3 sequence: CASTLSGEQFF. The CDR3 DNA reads TGTGCCAGCACGCTCAGCGGGGAGCAGTTCTTC.

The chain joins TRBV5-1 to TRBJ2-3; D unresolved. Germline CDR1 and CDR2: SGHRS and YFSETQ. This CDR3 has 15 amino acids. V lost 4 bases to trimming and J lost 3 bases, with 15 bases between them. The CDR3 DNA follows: TGCGCCAGCAGCCCCTTAGCTACCGGGACAGATACGCAGTATTTT. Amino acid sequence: CASSPLATGTDTQYF.

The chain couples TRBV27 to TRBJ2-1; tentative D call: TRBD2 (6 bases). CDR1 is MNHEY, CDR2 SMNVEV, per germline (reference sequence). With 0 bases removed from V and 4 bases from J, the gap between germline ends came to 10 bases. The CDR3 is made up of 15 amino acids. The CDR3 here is CASSLSGLPYNEQFF. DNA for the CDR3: TGTGCCAGCAGTTTATCCGGACTACCATACAATGAGCAGTTCTTC.

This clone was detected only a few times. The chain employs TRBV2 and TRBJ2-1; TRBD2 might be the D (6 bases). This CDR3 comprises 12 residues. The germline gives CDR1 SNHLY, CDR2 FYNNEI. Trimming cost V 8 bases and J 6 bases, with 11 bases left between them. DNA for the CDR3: TGTGCCAGCCGCTTGGGAGGCAATGAGCAGTTCTTC. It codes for CASRLGGNEQFF.

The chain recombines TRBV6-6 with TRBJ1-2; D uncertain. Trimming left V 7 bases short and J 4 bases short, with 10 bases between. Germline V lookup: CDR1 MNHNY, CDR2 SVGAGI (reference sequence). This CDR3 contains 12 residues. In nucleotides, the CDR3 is TGTGCCAGCATCAGACCTGGCTATGGCTACACCTTC. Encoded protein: CASIRPGYGYTF.

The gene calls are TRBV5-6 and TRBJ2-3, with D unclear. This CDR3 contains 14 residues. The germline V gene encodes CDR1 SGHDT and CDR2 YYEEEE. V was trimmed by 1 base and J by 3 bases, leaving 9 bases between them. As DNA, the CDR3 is TGTGCCAGCAGCTTGTGGAAGGGTACAGATACGCAGTATTTT. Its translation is CASSLWKGTDTQYF.

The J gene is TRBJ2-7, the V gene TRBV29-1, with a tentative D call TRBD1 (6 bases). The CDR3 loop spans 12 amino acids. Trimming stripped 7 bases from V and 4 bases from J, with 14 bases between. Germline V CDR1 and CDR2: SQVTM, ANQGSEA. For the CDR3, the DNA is TGCAGCGCCACGGGACAATATTACGAGCAGTACTTC. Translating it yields CSATGQYYEQYF.

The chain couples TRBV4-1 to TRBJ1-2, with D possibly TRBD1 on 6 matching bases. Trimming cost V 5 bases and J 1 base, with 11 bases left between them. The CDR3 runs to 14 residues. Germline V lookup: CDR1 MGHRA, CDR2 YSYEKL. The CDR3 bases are TGCGCCAGCAGCACACAGGGAATTAACTATGGCTACACCTTC. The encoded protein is CASSTQGINYGYTF.

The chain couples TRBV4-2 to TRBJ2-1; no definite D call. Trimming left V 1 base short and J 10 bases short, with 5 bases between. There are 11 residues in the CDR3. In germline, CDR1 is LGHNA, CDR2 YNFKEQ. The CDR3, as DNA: TGTGCCAGCAGCCAAGGGTCCGAGCAGTTCTTC. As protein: CASSQGSEQFF.